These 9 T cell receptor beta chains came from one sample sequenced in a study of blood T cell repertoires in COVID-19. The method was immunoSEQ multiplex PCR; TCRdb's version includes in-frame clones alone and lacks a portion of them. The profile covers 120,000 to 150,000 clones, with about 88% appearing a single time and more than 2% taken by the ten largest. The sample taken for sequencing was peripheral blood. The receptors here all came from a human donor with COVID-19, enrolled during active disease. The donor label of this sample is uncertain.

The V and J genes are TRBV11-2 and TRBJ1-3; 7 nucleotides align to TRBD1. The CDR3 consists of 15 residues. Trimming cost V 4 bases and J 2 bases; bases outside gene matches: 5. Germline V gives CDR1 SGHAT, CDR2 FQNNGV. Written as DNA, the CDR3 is TGTGCCAGCAGCTGGCAGGGGGAGGCTGGAAACACCATATATTTT. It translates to CASSWQGEAGNTIYF.

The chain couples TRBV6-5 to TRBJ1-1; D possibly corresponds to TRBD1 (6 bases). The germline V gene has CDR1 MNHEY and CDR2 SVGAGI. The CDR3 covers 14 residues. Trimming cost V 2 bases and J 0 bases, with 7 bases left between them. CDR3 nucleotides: TGTGCCAGCAGTTACACAGGGTTGAACACTGAAGCTTTCTTT. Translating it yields CASSYTGLNTEAFF.

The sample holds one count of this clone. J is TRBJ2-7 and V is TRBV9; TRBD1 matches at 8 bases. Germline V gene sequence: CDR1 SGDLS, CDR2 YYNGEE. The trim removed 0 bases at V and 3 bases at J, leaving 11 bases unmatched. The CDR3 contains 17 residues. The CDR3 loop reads CASSVGDGTGPNYEQYF. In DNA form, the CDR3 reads TGTGCCAGCAGCGTAGGGGACGGGACAGGCCCTAACTACGAGCAGTACTTC.

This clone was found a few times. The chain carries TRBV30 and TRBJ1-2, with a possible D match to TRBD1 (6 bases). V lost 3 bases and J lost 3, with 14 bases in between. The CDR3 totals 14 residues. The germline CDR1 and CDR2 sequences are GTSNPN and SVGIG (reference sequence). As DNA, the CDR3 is TGTGCCTGGAGGCAGGGCGGGGGGCACTATGGCTACACCTTC. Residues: CAWRQGGGHYGYTF.

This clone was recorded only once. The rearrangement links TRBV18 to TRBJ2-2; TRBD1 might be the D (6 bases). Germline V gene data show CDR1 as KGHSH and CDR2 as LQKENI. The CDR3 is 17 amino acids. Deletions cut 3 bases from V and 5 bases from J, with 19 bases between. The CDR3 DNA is TGTGCCAGCTCACCTCCTACAGGGACGCCCGGGACCGGGGAGCTGTTTTTT. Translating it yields CASSPPTGTPGTGELFF.

As DNA, the CDR3 is TGCGCCAGCAGCTCGGCGGGACAGGGGGCCTCTGAAGCTTTCTTT. Its translation: CASSSAGQGASEAFF. V gene TRBV5-1 combines with J gene TRBJ1-1; the match to TRBD1 covers 12 bases. The CDR3 extends over 15 amino acids. Germline CDR1 SGHRS, CDR2 YFSETQ. The V gene end was trimmed by 3 bases and the J gene end by 6 bases; junction bases not matched to a gene: 6.

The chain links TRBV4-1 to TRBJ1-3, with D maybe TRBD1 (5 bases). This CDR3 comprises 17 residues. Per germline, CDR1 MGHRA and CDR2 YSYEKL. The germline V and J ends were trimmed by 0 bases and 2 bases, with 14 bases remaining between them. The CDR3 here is CASSQDIAGTAGNTIYF. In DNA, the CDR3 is TGCGCCAGCAGCCAAGATATCGCGGGGACGGCTGGAAACACCATATATTTT.

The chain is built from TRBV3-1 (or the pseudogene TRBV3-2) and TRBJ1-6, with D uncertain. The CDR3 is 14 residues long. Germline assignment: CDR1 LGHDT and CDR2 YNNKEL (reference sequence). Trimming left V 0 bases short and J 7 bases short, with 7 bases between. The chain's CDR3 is CASSQDPTNSPLHF. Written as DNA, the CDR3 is TGTGCCAGCAGCCAAGATCCCACAAATTCACCCCTCCACTTT.

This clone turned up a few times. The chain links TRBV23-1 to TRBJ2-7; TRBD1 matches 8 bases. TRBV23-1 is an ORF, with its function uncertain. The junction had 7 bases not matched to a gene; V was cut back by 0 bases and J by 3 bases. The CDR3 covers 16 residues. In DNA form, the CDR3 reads TGCGCCAGCAGTCAATCGGGGGACAGGTCTCTCTACGAGCAGTACTTC. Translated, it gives CASSQSGDRSLYEQYF.